The sequence of this T cell receptor (beta chain) was determined in a study of blood T cell repertoires in COVID-19. Study overall: Acute-phase and convalescent COVID-19 samples originated in the United States, Italy and Spain.

The CDR3 totals 16 residues. With 3 bases removed from V and 9 bases from J, the gap between germline ends came to 21 bases. From germline, CDR1 is LGHDT and CDR2 YNNKEL (reference sequence). In the source study's methods: Amplifying reference gene primers gave estimates of nucleated cell counts. Clones were sequenced by immunoSEQ multiplex PCR, and TCRdb holds only the in-frame ones, with some missing. D and trimming come from the DNA, and the V and J calls and clone size come from that table. The sample consists of 20,000 to 30,000 clones, around nine tenths of them appearing once. This TCR derives from a human donor in a cohort sampled during active COVID-19. The sequencing sample was made of peripheral blood. The chain is built from TRBV3-1 (or the pseudogene TRBV3-2) and TRBJ2-1, with D perhaps TRBD2 (7 bases). CDR3 residues: CASSHFSGGPRGEQFF. CDR3 DNA: TGTGCCAGCAGCCATTTCTCGGGGGGCCCCCGGGGTGAGCAGTTCTTC.